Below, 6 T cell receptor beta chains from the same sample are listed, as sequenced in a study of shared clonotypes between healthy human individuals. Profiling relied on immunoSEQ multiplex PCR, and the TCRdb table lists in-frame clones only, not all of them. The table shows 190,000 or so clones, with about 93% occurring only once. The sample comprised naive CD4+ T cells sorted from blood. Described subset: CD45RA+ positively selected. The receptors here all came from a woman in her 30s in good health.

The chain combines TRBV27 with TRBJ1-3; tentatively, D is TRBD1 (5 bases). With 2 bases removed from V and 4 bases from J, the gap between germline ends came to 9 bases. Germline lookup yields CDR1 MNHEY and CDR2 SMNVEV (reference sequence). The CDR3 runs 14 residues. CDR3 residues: CASSLTDRGNTIYF. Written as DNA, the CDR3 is TGTGCCAGCAGTTTAACAGACAGAGGAAACACCATATATTTT.

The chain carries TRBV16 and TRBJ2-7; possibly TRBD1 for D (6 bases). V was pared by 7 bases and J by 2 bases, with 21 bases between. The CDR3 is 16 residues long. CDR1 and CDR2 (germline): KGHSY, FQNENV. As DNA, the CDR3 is TGTGCCAGCAAAAATAGATGGACAGCCTATACCTACGAGCAGTACTTC. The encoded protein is CASKNRWTAYTYEQYF.

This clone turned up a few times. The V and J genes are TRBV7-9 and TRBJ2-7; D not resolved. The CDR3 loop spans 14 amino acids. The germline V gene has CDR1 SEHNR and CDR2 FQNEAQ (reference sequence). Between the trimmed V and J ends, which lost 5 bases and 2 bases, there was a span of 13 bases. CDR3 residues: CASSTAQTTYEQYF. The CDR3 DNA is TGTGCCAGCAGCACGGCTCAGACCACCTACGAGCAGTACTTC.

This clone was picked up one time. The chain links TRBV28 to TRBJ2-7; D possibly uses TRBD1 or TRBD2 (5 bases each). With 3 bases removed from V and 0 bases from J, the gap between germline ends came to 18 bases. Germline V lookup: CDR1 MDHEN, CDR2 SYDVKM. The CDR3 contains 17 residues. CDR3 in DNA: TGTGCCAGCAGTTTCCCACACACTCGGGACGGCTCCTACGAGCAGTACTTC. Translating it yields CASSFPHTRDGSYEQYF.

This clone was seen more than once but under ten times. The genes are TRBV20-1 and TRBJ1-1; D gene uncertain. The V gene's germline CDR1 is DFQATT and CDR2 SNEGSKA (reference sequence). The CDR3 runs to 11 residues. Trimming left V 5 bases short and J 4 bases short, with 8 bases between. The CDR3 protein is CSAGPTTEAFF. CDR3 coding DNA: TGCAGTGCTGGACCGACCACTGAAGCTTTCTTT.

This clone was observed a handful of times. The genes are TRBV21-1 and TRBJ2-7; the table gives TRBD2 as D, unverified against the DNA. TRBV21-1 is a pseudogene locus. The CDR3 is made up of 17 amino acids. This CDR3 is CASSKAHRREGSYEQYF. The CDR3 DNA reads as TGTGCCAGCAGCAAAGCGCACAGGCGGGAGGGCTCCTACGAGCAGTACTTC.